This entry concerns a single T cell receptor (beta chain). Per the germline V gene, CDR1 is SGHTA and CDR2 is FQGNSA. This CDR3 contains 15 residues. V shed 1 base and J shed 0 bases, with 7 bases lying between them. Using immunoSEQ multiplex PCR, the repertoire was profiled, and TCRdb retains in-frame clones only, with some absent. The data hold 380,000 or so clones, with about 90% observed a single time. The sample belongs to a study of blood T cell repertoires in COVID-19. Study summary: Collection of acute and convalescent COVID-19 samples took place in the United States, Italy and Spain. The analysed material was cDNA or gDNA that came from T cells, B-cell-depleted T cells, or PBMCs.

The sequence was collected from a man aged 30 to 39 who had recovered from COVID-19. Sequencing used PBMCs or T cells enriched from blood (not recorded which). The chain has TRBV7-2 and TRBJ1-3; D remains ambiguous. CDR3 region: CASSLESSSGNTIYF. The CDR3 DNA reads TGTGCCAGCAGCTTAGAGTCCAGCTCTGGAAACACCATATATTTT.